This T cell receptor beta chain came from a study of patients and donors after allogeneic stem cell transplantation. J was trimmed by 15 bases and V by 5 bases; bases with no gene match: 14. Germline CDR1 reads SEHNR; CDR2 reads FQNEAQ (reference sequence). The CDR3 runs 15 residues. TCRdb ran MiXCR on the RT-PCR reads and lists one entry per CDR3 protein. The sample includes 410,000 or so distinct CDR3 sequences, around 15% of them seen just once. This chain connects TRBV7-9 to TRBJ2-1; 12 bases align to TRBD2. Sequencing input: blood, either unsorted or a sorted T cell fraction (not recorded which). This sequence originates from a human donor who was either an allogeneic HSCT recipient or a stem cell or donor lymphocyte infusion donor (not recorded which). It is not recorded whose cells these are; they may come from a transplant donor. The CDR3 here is CASSPLAGGPSELFF. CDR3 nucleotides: TGTGCCAGCAGCCCTCTAGCGGGAGGGCCCTCGGAACTGTTCTTC.